This T cell receptor (beta chain) comes out of a study of T cell responses to AZD1222 COVID-19 vaccine (dated by TCRdb to the early 2020s). About the full investigation: AZD1222 recipients whose second dose came at about 4 weeks and those whose second dose came at about 12 weeks were combined into one group, since spike-specific TCR depth and breadth did not differ between the two schedules. TCR sequencing covered fewer than 250 trial participants: 200 to 220 given two doses of AZD1222 and 26 given two doses of MenACWY control vaccine. Trial participants were enrolled by age into subgroups of 18-55, 56-69 and 70-plus years, and around 150, 28 and 57 TCR-sequenced participants, respectively, were included in these subgroups. Summary of the overall study and its limitations: After two AZD1222 doses, both the breadth and the depth of spike-specific TCRs were significantly higher than at day 0 and than in MenACWY recipients. Reportedly, almost half of the unique spike-specific TCRs recognized epitopes lying outside the regions that are mutated in the B.1.351 and B.1.1.7 variants. Only 5 to 7 AZD1222 recipients were SARS-CoV-2 seropositive at baseline, limiting conclusions about previously exposed vaccinees. The vaccine-associated CD4 TCRs covered the entire spike protein, and the dominant responses fell in regions 160-218 and 743-854. The 56-69-year group was small, and its depth increase did not reach significance, likely because of low power. No day 14 peak-response samples were available, so repertoires were characterized only after the peak T cell response. Participants were mostly white British and included more females than males, and it was suggested by the authors that clonal diversity may have been underestimated.

In the paper's terms, the time point label means: baseline before first vaccination. Vaccinee samples came from UK trials COV001 and COV002, including a single-blind randomized controlled phase 2/3 trial of AZD1222 (ChAdOx1 nCoV-19) in healthy adults. For TCRbeta chain sequencing, PBMC samples from trial participants were taken at day 0 and at day 28 after the second dose. Details on this clone: The clone's antigen remains unknown. No base quality values were provided; no much bigger clone lies one nucleotide off.

The CDR3 regions of human TCRbeta chains were subjected to immunosequencing. For the original study's pipeline: Repertoire TCRs were matched against a reference library of SARS-CoV-2-specific TCRs generated with the MIRA antigen-specificity platform. Breadth meant the fraction of unique TCRs that were SARS-CoV-2-associated, whereas depth meant the fraction of total T cells that were SARS-CoV-2-associated. Using the MIRA data, each spike-specific TCR was assigned both to the spike region to which the TCR was reactive and to a CD4 or CD8 class. Log10-transformed breadth and depth values were compared by one-way ANOVA with Sidak's multiple comparisons tests. Entries here come from immuneACCESS through TCRdb and include only in-frame sequences with V and J called. Some clones fail to appear in such tables; in the studies checked, an unresolved V gene covers under half of the shortfall, and the cause of the remainder is unknown. V, J and clone size were drawn from that table, and D and trimming were deduced from the DNA. For this sample the table gives around 130,000 clones, of which about 93% were detected only once. Roughly 7% of the sample rests with the top ten.

As encoded in the germline V gene (reference sequence), CDR1 is LNHDA while CDR2 is SQIVND. From its cysteine to its phenylalanine, the CDR3 spans 11 amino acids. The read is trimmed to its CDR3 DNA, 33 bases read in frame from base 1. The V end loses 7 bases and the J end loses 5 bases, and a stretch of 5 bases separates them. Rearrangement joined TRBV19 to TRBJ1-4, with the D segment identity uncertain. Sequencing was performed on peripheral blood, taken on day 0 of AZD1222 vaccination. The clonotype originates from an adult in good health. This receptor carries the CDR3 CASTQNEKLFF. The base sequence is TGTGCCAGTACACAGAATGAAAAACTGTTTTTT.